This is a list of T cell receptor beta chains from one sample in a study of shared clonotypes between healthy human individuals. Data came from immunoSEQ multiplex PCR; TCRdb stores just in-frame clones and leaves some out. The repertoire includes around 720,000 clones, around four fifths of them detected once, and 1.5% to 2% sits in the top ten. The source material was memory CD4+ T cells sorted from blood. The receptors stem from a woman aged 25 to 45 in good health. Each CDR3 is given with its conserved first and last residue. Each record gives: V gene, clone size, D gene, J gene, CDR3 DNA, CDR3 protein. D genes are given only for firm matches. Clone size appears in some rows only: once, few, many, or a class for an expanded clone.

TRBV11-3,.,TRBD2,TRBJ2-7,TGTGCCAGCAGCTGGACCAGCGGGACGGGTTACGAGCAGTACTTC,CASSWTSGTGYEQYF
TRBV5-1,.,TRBD2,TRBJ2-1,TGCGCCAGCAGTCCCGGACTAGCGGGAGGTACGTCCGACAATGAGCAGTTCTTC,CASSPGLAGGTSDNEQFF
TRBV19,.,.,TRBJ1-4,TGTGCCAGTAGTATCTCGGCTAATGAAAAACTGTTTTTT,CASSISANEKLFF
TRBV28,.,TRBD1,TRBJ1-5,TGTGCCAGCAGTCCCTGGACAGGGAACAATCAGCCCCAGCATTTT,CASSPWTGNNQPQHF
TRBV7-7,.,.,TRBJ2-5,TGTGCCAGCAGCCACGATTCTTCGACCCAGTACTTC,CASSHDSSTQYF
TRBV5-1,.,.,TRBJ1-4,TGCGCCAGCAGCTTAGAATCTGAAAAACTGTTTTTT,CASSLESEKLFF
TRBV28,.,TRBD2,TRBJ2-1,TGTGCCAGCAGTTCTAGCGGGGCGGAGCAGTTCTTC,CASSSSGAEQFF
TRBV14,.,TRBD2,TRBJ2-2,TGTGCCAGCAGCCAAGGCCGACTAGCGGGAGTGGGCGGGGAGCTGTTTTTT,CASSQGRLAGVGGELFF
TRBV28,.,TRBD2,TRBJ2-7,TGTGCCAGCAGTCTCGGGGGGGCGGCGCGGGGCGAGCAGTACTTC,CASSLGGAARGEQYF
TRBV19,.,.,TRBJ1-1,TGTGCCAGTAAACAGGGTACCGCGAACACTGAAGCTTTCTTT,CASKQGTANTEAFF
TRBV11-2,.,.,TRBJ2-7,TGTGCCAGCAGCTTTAACCCCGGGAAGAACTACGAGCAGTACTTC,CASSFNPGKNYEQYF
TRBV5-1,.,.,TRBJ1-2,TGCGCCAGCAGCTCAACCACCTATCATGGCTACACCTTC,CASSSTTYHGYTF
TRBV28,.,TRBD1,TRBJ1-2,TGTGCCAGCAGTCCGGGGGACAGGGGGTATGGCTACACCTTC,CASSPGDRGYGYTF
TRBV19,.,.,TRBJ2-4,TGTGCCAGTAGTATAGGGTCAGGGCAAAACATTCAGTACTTC,CASSIGSGQNIQYF
TRBV2,.,TRBD1,TRBJ2-1,TGTGCCAGCAGGGGACAGGACTACAATGAGCAGTTCTTC,CASRGQDYNEQFF
TRBV2,few,TRBD2,TRBJ2-5,TGTGCCAGCCAAAGGGGAGCGGGAGACGAGACCCAGTACTTC,CASQRGAGDETQYF
TRBV10-3,.,.,TRBJ2-7,TGTGCCATCAGGGACACTTTCTACGAGCAGTACTTC,CAIRDTFYEQYF
TRBV11-2,.,TRBD2,TRBJ2-1,TGTGCCAGCAGCTTAAATAGCGGGAACTACAATGAGCAGTTCTTC,CASSLNSGNYNEQFF
TRBV6-6,once,.,TRBJ1-1,TGTGCCAGCAGTGACCTCTTGACAGGTAACACTGAAGCTTTCTTT,CASSDLLTGNTEAFF
TRBV10-2,.,.,TRBJ1-5,TGCGCCAGCAGTGGGTTAGGCAATAGCAATCAGCCCCAGCATTTT,CASSGLGNSNQPQHF
TRBV11-2,.,TRBD1,TRBJ2-5,TGTGCCAGCAGTCCACAGGGGCAAGAGACCCAGTACTTC,CASSPQGQETQYF
TRBV15,.,.,TRBJ1-5,TGTGCCACCAGCAGAGATGAGGATCAGCCCCAGCATTTT,CATSRDEDQPQHF
TRBV9,.,.,TRBJ2-5,TGTGCCAGCAGCGCCCAAGGGTTAGAGCAAGAGACCCAGTACTTC,CASSAQGLEQETQYF
TRBV5-1,.,TRBD2,TRBJ2-3,TGCGCCAGCAGCTTGGCCGAACTAGCGGGAGTGGGAGATACGCAGTATTTT,CASSLAELAGVGDTQYF
TRBV18,once,.,TRBJ1-1,TGTGCCAGCTCACCCCGGCAGAGCCTGAACACTGAAGCTTTCTTT,CASSPRQSLNTEAFF
TRBV6-1,.,.,TRBJ2-1,TGTGCCAGCAGCGTACAGGGCTCTAATGAGCAGTTCTTC,CASSVQGSNEQFF
TRBV11-2,.,TRBD1,TRBJ2-7,TGTGCCAGCAGCTTACTAGTACAGGGGGCTGTCGAGCAGTACTTC,CASSLLVQGAVEQYF
TRBV2,.,.,TRBJ2-1,TGTGCCAGCAGTGGGGATTCCTACAATGAGCAGTTCTTC,CASSGDSYNEQFF
TRBV6-6,.,.,TRBJ2-5,TGTGCCAGCAGTTATCAGGCGGGCCAAGAGACCCAGTACTTC,CASSYQAGQETQYF
TRBV28,.,.,TRBJ2-2,TGTGCCAGCAGCGTCCCGAGGGGGGACTCTAGCGGGGAGCTGTTTTTT,CASSVPRGDSSGELFF
TRBV2,.,.,TRBJ1-4,TGTGCCAGCAGTGGGTTGGAAAAACTGTTTTTT,CASSGLEKLFF
TRBV6-5,.,.,TRBJ2-7,TGTGCCAGCAGTTGGACTCTCAATTACGAGCAGTACTTC,CASSWTLNYEQYF
TRBV11-2,.,.,TRBJ2-7,TGTGCCAGCAGCTATTTAGCTGGCAGCCTAGAGCAGTACTTC,CASSYLAGSLEQYF
TRBV5-1,.,.,TRBJ2-1,TGCGCCAGCAGCTCCAAAGGGGTTCTGTTCTTC,CASSSKGVLFF